What follows are 27 T cell receptor beta chains derived from one specimen sequenced in a study of neoadjuvant nivolumab and ipilimumab in lung cancer. Using immunoSEQ multiplex PCR, the repertoire was profiled, and TCRdb retains in-frame clones only, with some absent. This sample carries about 30,000 clones, roughly 90% of them seen once, and the ten largest clones take 2.1%. Sequencing used peripheral blood, obtained after neoadjuvant nivolumab, alone or with ipilimumab, at or shortly before surgery. These receptors came from an adult with non-small cell lung cancer.

This chain connects TRBV6-5 to TRBJ1-1; D remains ambiguous. Trimming stripped 6 bases from V and 5 bases from J, with 13 bases between. The CDR3 length is 13 residues. Germline V gene sequence: CDR1 MNHEY, CDR2 SVGAGI. Here the CDR3 DNA reads TGTGCCAGCAGGCGCCCGGGAGGGACTGAAGCTTTCTTT. Amino acid sequence: CASRRPGGTEAFF.

The chain has TRBV11-2 and TRBJ2-1, with 14 bases lining up with TRBD2. The CDR3 loop spans 16 amino acids. The germline CDR1 and CDR2 sequences are SGHAT and FQNNGV. V lost 5 bases and J lost 9; bases outside the gene matches: 9. Written as DNA, the CDR3 is TGTGCCAGCAGCGGAATCCCGGGACTAGCGGGGGCTGAGCAGTTCTTC. As protein: CASSGIPGLAGAEQFF.

The V call is TRBV27, the J call TRBJ2-7; 10 bases agree with TRBD2. With V trimmed by 7 bases and J by 0 bases, 6 bases remained unmatched. CDR3 length: 15 residues. Germline CDR1 is MNHEY and CDR2 is SMNVEV (reference sequence). CDR3 in amino acids: CASTHWTSGSYEQYF. The CDR3 nucleotides are TGTGCCAGCACCCACTGGACTAGCGGCTCCTACGAGCAGTACTTC.

The rearrangement joins TRBV5-4 to TRBJ2-5; 9 nucleotides agree with TRBD1. CDR3 length: 15 residues. V shed 4 bases, J shed 5 bases, and the junction held 9 bases outside the gene matches. Per the germline V gene, CDR1 is SGHNT and CDR2 is YYREEE (reference sequence). For the CDR3, the DNA is TGTGCCAGCAGCCCGACAGGGGGATTTGGGGAGACCCAGTACTTC. Translated: CASSPTGGFGETQYF.

The J gene is TRBJ1-2, the V gene TRBV7-9; D unresolved. CDR3 length equals 13 residues. Trimming stripped 1 base from V and 2 bases from J, with 5 bases between. CDR1 is SEHNR and CDR2 is FQNEAQ in the germline V gene (reference sequence). The CDR3 here is CASSLGQNYGYTF. CDR3 DNA: TGTGCCAGCAGCTTAGGGCAGAACTATGGCTACACCTTC.

This chain links TRBV5-4 with TRBJ2-2; TRBD2 agrees at 14 bases. CDR1 is SGHNT, CDR2 YYREEE, per germline (reference sequence). The CDR3 extends over 16 amino acids. V lost 9 bases, J lost 4 bases, and 8 bases stayed unmatched. The chain's CDR3 is CATSRLAGGGTGELFF. In DNA, the CDR3 is TGTGCCACATCTAGACTAGCGGGGGGGGGCACCGGGGAGCTGTTTTTT.

This chain links TRBV4-2 with TRBJ2-7; maybe TRBD2 (6 bases). This CDR3 comprises 15 residues. Trimming cost V 3 bases and J 4 bases, with 16 bases left between them. Per germline, CDR1 LGHNA and CDR2 YNFKEQ. CDR3 DNA sequence: TGTGCCAGCAGCCATGCTACCGGGACTTCATACGAGCAGTACTTC. Residues: CASSHATGTSYEQYF.

The rearrangement links TRBV18 to TRBJ2-1; 15 bases match TRBD2. The V gene end was trimmed by 1 base and the J gene end by 7 bases; junction bases not matched to a gene: 5. The CDR3 is made up of 17 amino acids. Germline assignment: CDR1 KGHSH and CDR2 LQKENI. The CDR3 nucleotides read TGTGCCAGCTCACCACGGACTAGCGGGAGGGCCGTAAATGAGCAGTTCTTC. This translates into CASSPRTSGRAVNEQFF.

The V gene is TRBV4-1, the J gene TRBJ2-5; 7 nucleotides line up with TRBD1. The germline V gene has CDR1 MGHRA and CDR2 YSYEKL. With V trimmed by 0 bases and J by 4 bases, 8 bases remained unmatched. The CDR3 runs 16 residues. The CDR3 nucleotides are TGCGCCAGCAGCCAAGATCTTCGACAGGGCAGAGAGACCCAGTACTTC. Translated: CASSQDLRQGRETQYF.

The genes are TRBV7-9 and TRBJ2-7; 13 bases line up with TRBD2. CDR1 and CDR2 (germline): SEHNR, FQNEAQ (reference sequence). The V gene end was trimmed by 5 bases and the J gene end by 3 bases; junction bases not matched to a gene: 7. There are 16 residues in the CDR3. CDR3 nucleotides: TGTGCCAGCAGCCACGGACTAGCGGGGGCCTTCTACGAGCAGTACTTC. It is translated as CASSHGLAGAFYEQYF.

This rearrangement joins TRBV10-2 to TRBJ2-3; 12 positions match TRBD2. The junction had 16 bases not matched to a gene; V was cut back by 5 bases and J by 1 base. The CDR3 loop spans 20 amino acids. CDR1 WSHSY and CDR2 SAAADI come from the germline V gene. The DNA for the CDR3 is TGCGCCAGCAGTCCCTCAAGTCGACTAGCGGGAGCCGCCCGCACAGATACGCAGTATTTT. It yields the protein CASSPSSRLAGAARTDTQYF.

This chain joins TRBV7-3 and TRBJ2-3; TRBD1 is a possible D gene (5 bases). V lost 3 bases and J lost 2, with 12 bases in between. Germline loops: CDR1 SGHTA, CDR2 FQGTGA. This CDR3 is built from 15 residues. The CDR3: CASSLDGHSTDTQYF. CDR3 nucleotide sequence: TGTGCCAGCAGCTTGGACGGACACTCCACAGATACGCAGTATTTT.

The V gene is TRBV6-1, the J gene TRBJ2-3; no reliable D call. Germline V lookup: CDR1 MNHNS, CDR2 SASEGT. Trimming took off 7 bases at V and 6 bases at J, with 11 bases between the two ends. The CDR3 covers 12 residues. The CDR3 DNA reads as TGTGCCAGCACCCTTCTGGGGGATACGCAGTATTTT. Translating gives CASTLLGDTQYF.

This clone was observed a few times. The chain combines TRBV5-1 with TRBJ2-1; D unresolved. CDR3 length equals 15 residues. The germline V gene encodes CDR1 SGHRS and CDR2 YFSETQ. V was cut by 0 bases and J by 10 bases, with 17 bases left in between. The CDR3 bases are TGCGCCAGCAGCTTGGACGGCCTCAATGCGAGAGAGCAGTTCTTC. The encoded protein is CASSLDGLNAREQFF.

The rearrangement joins TRBV9 to TRBJ2-5; TRBD1 is a possible D gene (7 bases). V lost 3 bases and J 1 base, leaving 10 bases between the germline ends. Germline assignment: CDR1 SGDLS and CDR2 YYNGEE. This CDR3 has 14 residues. CDR3 nucleotide sequence: TGTGCCAGCAGCGGCGGGACAGCCCAAGAGACCCAGTACTTC. Translating gives CASSGGTAQETQYF.

The CDR3 DNA sequence: TGTGCCATCGAGTGGGCCGCGAACACTGAAGCTTTCTTT. Translated, it gives CAIEWAANTEAFF. The J gene is TRBJ1-1, the V gene TRBV10-3; the D is unclear. This CDR3 spans 13 amino acids. V was clipped by 8 bases and J by 1 base, with 11 bases between them. CDR1 ENHRY and CDR2 SYGVKD come from the germline V gene.

The V call is TRBV5-1, the J call TRBJ1-1; no reliable D call. The length of the CDR3 is 14 residues. Trimming stripped 0 bases from V and 4 bases from J, with 10 bases between. The germline gives CDR1 SGHRS, CDR2 YFSETQ. CDR3 coding DNA: TGCGCCAGCAGCTTGGTAGGCGAAGGCACTGAAGCTTTCTTT. It translates to CASSLVGEGTEAFF.

J is TRBJ2-2 and V is TRBV13; 10 bases line up with TRBD2. V gave up 1 base and J gave up 6 bases; unmatched junction bases: 2. This CDR3 region has 15 residues. Per the germline V gene, CDR1 is PRHDT and CDR2 is FYEKMQ (reference sequence). The CDR3 coding sequence is TGTGCCAGCAGCTTAGCTAGCGGGGGATCCGGGGAGCTGTTTTTT. It encodes CASSLASGGSGELFF.

The chain combines TRBV11-3 with TRBJ2-3; D could derive from TRBD1 or TRBD2 (6 bases each). This CDR3 has 14 amino acids. V was cut by 3 bases and J by 2 bases, with 9 bases left in between. Germline V CDR1 and CDR2: SGHNT, YENEEA. This chain's CDR3 is CASSLGGPTDTQYF. CDR3 in DNA: TGTGCCAGCAGCTTGGGGGGCCCCACAGATACGCAGTATTTT. The full variable domain, with the rest looked up from reference TRBV11-3 and TRBJ2-3, is EAGVVQSPRYKIIEKKQPVAFWCNPISGHNTLYWYLQNLGQGPELLIRYENEEAVDDSQLPKDRFSAERLKGVDSTLKIQPAELGDSAVYLCASSLGGPTDTQYFGPGTRLTVL.

The chain links TRBV18 to TRBJ2-2; 8 bases fit TRBD2. V lost 6 bases and J lost 4; bases outside the gene matches: 13. Germline V gives CDR1 KGHSH, CDR2 LQKENI. The CDR3 extends over 17 amino acids. CDR3 coding DNA: TGTGCCAGCTCCCCAAGTCGGCTAGCGGGTCGCACCGGGGAGCTGTTTTTT. It is translated as CASSPSRLAGRTGELFF.

This clone appeared a single time. This chain uses TRBV5-6 with TRBJ2-7, with D unclear. CDR3 length: 14 residues. Germline V gene lookup returns CDR1 SGHDT and CDR2 YYEEEE. Trimming took 1 base from V and 5 from J, leaving 13 bases between them. The CDR3 reads CASSLISGGDEQYF. CDR3 coding DNA: TGTGCCAGCAGCTTGATTTCTGGTGGGGACGAGCAGTACTTC.

This chain joins TRBV19 and TRBJ2-5, with D perhaps matching TRBD2 (5 bases). The CDR3 has 11 residues. Per the germline V gene, CDR1 is LNHDA and CDR2 is SQIVND (reference sequence). V was trimmed by 6 bases and J by 4 bases, leaving 6 bases between them. CDR3 loop: CASRGGETQYF. Here the CDR3 DNA reads TGTGCCAGTAGAGGAGGAGAGACCCAGTACTTC.

The chain recombines TRBV6-1 with TRBJ2-7; 7 bases align to TRBD1. V lost 5 bases and J lost 7; bases outside the gene matches: 11. The CDR3 contains 14 residues. The germline gives CDR1 MNHNS, CDR2 SASEGT. The CDR3 nucleotides are TGTGCCAGCAGTACAGGGGATCGGGCGAAAGAGCAGTACTTC. Translating gives CASSTGDRAKEQYF.

Here the CDR3 reads CSGRRTESYGYTF. In DNA, the CDR3 is TGCAGCGGCCGGAGGACGGAGTCCTATGGCTACACCTTC. The V and J genes are TRBV29-1 and TRBJ1-2, with D uncertain. Germline V gene lookup returns CDR1 SQVTM and CDR2 ANQGSEA. The CDR3 contains 13 residues. The V gene lost 7 bases and the J gene lost 4 bases, with 16 bases spanning the gap.

This chain uses TRBV2 with TRBJ1-5; D gene uncertain. The CDR3 has 16 residues. Looked up from germline, CDR1 is SNHLY and CDR2 is FYNNEI. V was clipped by 7 bases and J by 3 bases, with 19 bases between them. The CDR3 nucleotides are TGTGCCAGCAACCCGGACTTTGGAATGTCCAATCAGCCCCAGCATTTT. It yields the protein CASNPDFGMSNQPQHF.

CDR3 bases: TGTGCCAGCAGCTTAGTTAGGAGACTAGCGGGAGGAGCGACTAGCACAGATACGCAGTATTTT. Its protein product is CASSLVRRLAGGATSTDTQYF. V usage is TRBV7-7 and J usage is TRBJ2-3; 13 bases are shared with TRBD2. There are 21 residues in the CDR3. V lost 1 base to trimming and J lost 0 bases; unmatched junction nucleotides: 13. The germline V gene has CDR1 SSHAT and CDR2 FNYEAQ (reference sequence).

This chain links TRBV7-9 with TRBJ1-5, with no clear D. Germline assignment: CDR1 SEHNR and CDR2 FQNEAQ (reference sequence). V lost 2 bases and J lost 11, with 13 bases in between. The CDR3 totals 13 residues. This CDR3 reads CASSLNGVVTQHF. Written as DNA, the CDR3 is TGTGCCAGCAGCTTAAATGGGGTGGTGACCCAGCATTTT.